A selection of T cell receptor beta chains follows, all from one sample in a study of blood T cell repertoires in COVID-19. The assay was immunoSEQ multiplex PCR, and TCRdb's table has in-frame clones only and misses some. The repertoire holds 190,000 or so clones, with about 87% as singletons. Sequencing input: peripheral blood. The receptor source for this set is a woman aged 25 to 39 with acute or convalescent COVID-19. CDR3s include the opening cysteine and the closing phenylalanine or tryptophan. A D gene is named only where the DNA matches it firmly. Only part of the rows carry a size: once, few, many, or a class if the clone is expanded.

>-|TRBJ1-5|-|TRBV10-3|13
TGTGCCATCAGTTACAATAGCAATCAGCCCCAGCATTTT
CAISYNSNQPQHF
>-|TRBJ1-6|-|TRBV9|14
TGTGCCAGCAGCTTCCAGACAGGACATTCACCCCTCCACTTT
CASSFQTGHSPLHF
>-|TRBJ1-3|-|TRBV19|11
TGTGCCAGTAGTATAGCGGACACCATATATTTT
CASSIADTIYF
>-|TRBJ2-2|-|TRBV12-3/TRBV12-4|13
TGTGCCAGCAGTACCACTACCACCGGGGAGCTGTTTTTT
CASSTTTTGELFF
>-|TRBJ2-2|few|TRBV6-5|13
TGTGCCAGCAGTCTCCCCGGGACCGGGGAGCTGTTTTTT
CASSLPGTGELFF
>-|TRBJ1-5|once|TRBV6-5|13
TGTGCCAGCAGAGGACATGGCGATCAGCCCCAGCATTTT
CASRGHGDQPQHF
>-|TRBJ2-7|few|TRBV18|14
TGTGCCAGCTCCCCAGACGCGGGACGCGACGAGCAGTACTTC
CASSPDAGRDEQYF
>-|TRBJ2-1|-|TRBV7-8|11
TGTGCCAGCAGCTATCAATATGAGCAGTTCTTC
CASSYQYEQFF
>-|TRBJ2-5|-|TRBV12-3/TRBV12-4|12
TGTGCCAGCAAAGCTAGCTCAGAGACCCAGTACTTC
CASKASSETQYF
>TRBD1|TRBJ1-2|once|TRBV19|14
TGTGCCAGTATGCGGACAGGGTCCCCCTATGGCTACACCTTC
CASMRTGSPYGYTF
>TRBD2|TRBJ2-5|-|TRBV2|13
TGTGCCAGCACCGGACTAGCGTCGGAGACCCAGTACTTC
CASTGLASETQYF
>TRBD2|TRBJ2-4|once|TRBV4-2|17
TGTGCCAGCAGTCTCGCGGGAGGGCCCTCTGCCAAAAACATTCAGTACTTC
CASSLAGGPSAKNIQYF
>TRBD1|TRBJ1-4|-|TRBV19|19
TGTGCCAGTAGTATCCGCGGGACAGGGACCCAGAGCGCTAATGAAAAACTGTTTTTT
CASSIRGTGTQSANEKLFF
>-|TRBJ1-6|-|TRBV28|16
TGTGCCAGCAGTAACCTACAGAGCTCCTATAATTCACCCCTCCACTTT
CASSNLQSSYNSPLHF
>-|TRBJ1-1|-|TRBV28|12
TGTGCCAGCAGCACACCTACAGGTGAAGCTTTCTTT
CASSTPTGEAFF
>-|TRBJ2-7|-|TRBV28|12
TGTGCCAGCAGCGGCGGGTCCTACGAGCAGTACTTC
CASSGGSYEQYF
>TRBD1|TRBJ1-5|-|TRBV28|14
TGTGCCAGCAGTATAGACAGGGGTTATCAGCCCCAGCATTTT
CASSIDRGYQPQHF
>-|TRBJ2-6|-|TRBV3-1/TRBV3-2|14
TGTGCCAGCAGCCCTTCCTCTGGGGCCAACGTCCTGACTTTC
CASSPSSGANVLTF
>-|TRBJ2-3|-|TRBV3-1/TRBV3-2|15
TGTGCCAGCAGCCAGAGGCTTTCTAGCACAGATACGCAGTATTTT
CASSQRLSSTDTQYF
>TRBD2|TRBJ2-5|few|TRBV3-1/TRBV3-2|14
TGTGCCAGCAGCCAAGCGGGAGGGAGGGAGACCCAGTACTTC
CASSQAGGRETQYF
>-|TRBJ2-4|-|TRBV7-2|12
TGTGCCAGCAGCCCTGACTTAAACATTCAGTACTTC
CASSPDLNIQYF
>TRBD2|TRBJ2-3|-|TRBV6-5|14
TGTGCCGTCGGACTAGCGTTCCACCCAGATACGCAGTATTTT
CAVGLAFHPDTQYF
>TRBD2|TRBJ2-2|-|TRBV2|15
TGTGCCAGCAGCCCCACGGGGGGAGAAACCGGGGAGCTGTTTTTT
CASSPTGGETGELFF
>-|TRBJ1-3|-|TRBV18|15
TGTGCCAGCTCACAGCCCCCTCTCTCTGGAAACACCATATATTTT
CASSQPPLSGNTIYF
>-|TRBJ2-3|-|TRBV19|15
TGTGCCAGTAGTATAGGGGCGGGGAGCACAGATACGCAGTATTTT
CASSIGAGSTDTQYF
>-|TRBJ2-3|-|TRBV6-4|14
TGTGCCAGCAGTGGGGGACAATTCACAGATACGCAGTATTTT
CASSGGQFTDTQYF
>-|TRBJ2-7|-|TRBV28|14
TGTGCCAGCAGTTTAATCGAGGGATCCTACGAGCAGTACTTC
CASSLIEGSYEQYF
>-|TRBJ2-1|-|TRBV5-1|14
TGCGCCAGCAGCGGGCTAAACAGGAACAATGAGCAGTTCTTC
CASSGLNRNNEQFF
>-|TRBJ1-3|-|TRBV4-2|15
TGTGCCAGCAGCCAAGTTGGGTTTTCCGGGGACACCATATATTTT
CASSQVGFSGDTIYF